Each of the 6 T cell receptor beta chains below was sequenced from the same sample in a study of T-cell memory formation after mild COVID-19 (dated by TCRdb to the early 2020s). Library preparation was by 5' RACE. The sequencer was an Illumina NovaSeq 6000. TCRdb reprocessed the public reads (quality trimming at Q25 with fastp, clone calling with MiXCR) and kept in-frame beta chains. Under each unique CDR3 protein, matching rows form one entry showing the most common genes and DNA. Across this sample there are 170,000 or so distinct CDR3 sequences, with about a fifth seen only once. Clones ranked in the top ten supply under 25% of the sample. The sample was PBMCs or a T cell subset sorted from them (not recorded which). These receptors were taken from an adult woman who had mild COVID-19 (a few samples of this study predate the infection). The sample titles of this study are shuffled in the database, so cell type and time point are left out; the donor was told from shared clones.

This clonotype has just a few counts. The gene calls are TRBV12-3 or TRBV12-4 and TRBJ1-5; D is possibly TRBD1 (6 bases). The CDR3 consists of 14 residues. The V end was cut by 3 bases, the J end by 7 bases, with 13 bases between. The CDR3 here is CASSLGGAWQPQHF. The DNA of the CDR3 is TGTGCCAGCAGTTTGGGGGGCGCTTGGCAGCCCCAGCATTTT.

This clonotype was found a few times. The CDR3 spells CASSYSTGATGELFF. Here the CDR3 DNA reads TGTGCCAGCAGTTACTCGACAGGGGCCACCGGGGAGCTGTTTTTT. The gene calls are TRBV6-5 and TRBJ2-2, with 8 bases fitting TRBD1. Germline CDR1 MNHEY, CDR2 SVGAGI. The ends lost 0 bases at V and 4 bases at J; junction bases unmatched: 1. This CDR3 comprises 15 residues.

This clonotype appeared a few times. The chain carries TRBV20-1 and TRBJ2-7, with D perhaps matching TRBD2 (5 bases). Germline CDR1 DFQATT, CDR2 SNEGSKA (reference sequence). Trimming shortened V by 0 bases and J by 4 bases, and 10 bases separated the two germline ends. The CDR3 extends over 13 amino acids. In DNA form, the CDR3 reads TGCAGTGCTAGAGATAGTGGGAGTTACGAGCAGTACTTC. Translated: CSARDSGSYEQYF.

V and J are TRBV6-6 and TRBJ2-5; 7 nucleotides match TRBD2. Germline V gives CDR1 MNHNY, CDR2 SVGAGI (reference sequence). CDR3 length equals 13 residues. The V and J ends lost 6 bases and 4 bases, in that order; junction bases with no gene match: 5. The CDR3 region is CASSSRGVETQYF. In DNA, the CDR3 is TGTGCCAGCAGCTCCCGGGGGGTAGAGACCCAGTACTTC.

The J gene is TRBJ1-2, the V gene TRBV9; D perhaps matches TRBD1 (5 bases). Trimming took off 4 bases at V and 8 bases at J, with 21 bases between the two ends. Germline values: CDR1 SGDLS, CDR2 YYNGEE. This CDR3 is 15 amino acids long. This CDR3 reads CASSPTGTVAWGYTF. The CDR3, as DNA: TGTGCCAGCAGCCCCACCGGGACTGTTGCTTGGGGCTACACCTTC. Using reference TRBV9 and TRBJ1-2 for the parts outside the CDR3, the full variable domain is DSGVTQTPKHLITATGQRVTLRCSPRSGDLSVYWYQQSLDQGLQFLIQYYNGEERAKGNILERFSAQQFPDLHSELNLSSLELGDSALYFCASSPTGTVAWGYTFGSGTRLTVV.

The gene calls are TRBV7-9 and TRBJ2-5, with no clear D. The germline V gene encodes CDR1 SEHNR and CDR2 FQNEAQ (reference sequence). CDR3 size: 11 residues. V was shortened by 6 bases and J by 4 bases, with 6 bases between the two germline ends. The CDR3 reads CASRLIETQYF. In DNA, the CDR3 is TGTGCCAGCAGGCTCATAGAGACCCAGTACTTC.